These 24 T cell receptor beta chains were all obtained from the same sample, sequenced in a study of blood T cell repertoires in COVID-19. Repertoires were generated with immunoSEQ multiplex PCR, while TCRdb's copy carries only in-frame clones and drops some. The table records fewer than 200,000 clones, roughly 80% of them present only once. Specimen: peripheral blood. These TCRs come from a human donor in a cohort sampled during active COVID-19.

This chain links TRBV4-2 with TRBJ2-7; 8 bases are a match to TRBD2. Germline V lookup: CDR1 LGHNA, CDR2 YNFKEQ. The CDR3 totals 17 residues. J was trimmed by 1 base and V by 1 base; bases with no gene match: 9. CDR3 protein: CASSQVTGGAESYEQYF. The CDR3 coding sequence is TGTGCCAGCAGCCAAGTGACCGGGGGGGCCGAATCCTACGAGCAGTACTTC.

The chain links TRBV5-6 to TRBJ1-2; the match to TRBD1 covers 9 bases. The V segment lost 4 bases and the J segment 7 bases; nucleotides outside the gene matches: 8. The germline V gene encodes CDR1 SGHDT and CDR2 YYEEEE. The CDR3 covers 14 residues. The CDR3 reads CASSPRDRDGGYTF. CDR3 in DNA: TGTGCCAGCAGCCCCCGGGACAGGGATGGTGGCTACACCTTC.

V is TRBV7-2 and J is TRBJ1-1; 8 bases agree with TRBD1. Germline loops: CDR1 SGHTA, CDR2 FQGNSA. The CDR3 spans 15 residues. The ends lost 5 bases at V and 1 base at J; junction bases unmatched: 6. CDR3 coding DNA: TGTGCCAGCAGCAACGACAGGGGAACGAACACTGAAGCTTTCTTT. Protein product: CASSNDRGTNTEAFF.

The V gene is TRBV7-2, the J gene TRBJ2-1; the match to TRBD1 covers 9 bases. In germline, CDR1 is SGHTA, CDR2 FQGNSA. The ends lost 1 base at V and 7 bases at J; junction bases unmatched: 8. The CDR3 length is 16 residues. CDR3 bases: TGTGCCAGCAGCTTAGTCCGGGGACAGGGTAGGAATGAGCAGTTCTTC. It encodes CASSLVRGQGRNEQFF.

J is TRBJ2-7 and V is TRBV7-9; D unresolved. V was shortened by 1 base and J by 0 bases, with 4 bases between the two germline ends. Germline-derived CDR1 and CDR2 are SEHNR and FQNEAQ (reference sequence). This CDR3 spans 13 amino acids. The CDR3 loop is CASSLVLSYEQYF. CDR3 coding DNA: TGTGCCAGCAGCTTAGTTCTCTCCTACGAGCAGTACTTC.

This clone was seen a few times. This chain links TRBV24-1 with TRBJ1-6; 7 bases map to TRBD1. Germline V lookup: CDR1 KGHDR, CDR2 SFDVKD. Unmatched junction bases numbered 1, after V lost 2 bases and J lost 4 bases. This CDR3 has 15 amino acids. CDR3 sequence (DNA): TGTGCCACCAGTGATTCGGGACAGTATAATTCACCCCTCCACTTT. Its translation: CATSDSGQYNSPLHF.

In this sample, this clone turned up once. J is TRBJ2-7 and V is TRBV18; 12 bases are a match to TRBD2. After removal of 2 bases from V and 6 bases from J, the junction contained 8 bases not matched to a gene. The germline V gene encodes CDR1 KGHSH and CDR2 LQKENI. The CDR3 is 16 amino acids. This CDR3 is CASSPDRLAGASEQYF. The CDR3 bases are TGTGCCAGCTCACCAGATCGACTAGCGGGAGCGTCCGAGCAGTACTTC.

This clone was observed a few times. The chain uses TRBV5-1 and TRBJ2-7, with D perhaps TRBD2 (6 bases). The V gene lost 4 bases and the J gene lost 3 bases, with 8 bases spanning the gap. The CDR3 runs 12 residues. The germline V gene encodes CDR1 SGHRS and CDR2 YFSETQ. The CDR3 loop is CASSRDFYEQYF. The CDR3 nucleotides are TGCGCCAGCAGCCGGGACTTCTACGAGCAGTACTTC.

This clone is a singleton in its sample. The V call is TRBV29-1, the J call TRBJ2-7; 7 bases are a match to TRBD2. CDR1 and CDR2 (germline): SQVTM, ANQGSEA. The CDR3 has 13 amino acids. V was clipped by 4 bases and J by 2 bases; unmatched bases: 5. The CDR3 nucleotides are TGCAGCGTTGGGGACGGGACTACCTACGAGCAGTACTTC. Its protein is CSVGDGTTYEQYF.

The chain combines TRBV24-1 with TRBJ2-1; D is perhaps TRBD1 (5 bases). The length of the CDR3 is 15 residues. V lost 2 bases to trimming and J lost 3 bases, with 10 bases between them. CDR1 is KGHDR and CDR2 is SFDVKD in the germline V gene. CDR3 sequence: CATSDYAGHYNEQFF. CDR3 nucleotide sequence: TGTGCCACCAGTGATTACGCAGGGCACTACAATGAGCAGTTCTTC.

This clone was found a few times. V and J are TRBV29-1 and TRBJ1-2, with a possible D match to TRBD1 (6 bases). The CDR3 runs to 12 residues. From germline, CDR1 is SQVTM and CDR2 ANQGSEA. V lost 6 bases and J lost 6, with 14 bases in between. This CDR3 reads CSVRSEGDGYTF. The CDR3 bases are TGCAGCGTGCGGTCTGAGGGGGATGGCTACACCTTC.

CDR3 sequence (DNA): TGTGCCAGCAGCTTAGGGACAGGCCCCGCACAAGAGACCCAGTACTTC. Its translation: CASSLGTGPAQETQYF. V is TRBV7-8 and J is TRBJ2-5, with 7 bases lining up with TRBD1. J was trimmed by 2 bases and V by 1 base; bases with no gene match: 7. This CDR3 spans 16 amino acids. CDR1 is SGHVS and CDR2 is FQNEAQ in the germline V gene.

V and J are TRBV6-5 and TRBJ1-1, with no clear D. V was cut by 4 bases and J by 10 bases, with 16 bases left in between. Per the germline V gene, CDR1 is MNHEY and CDR2 is SVGAGI. The CDR3 extends over 13 amino acids. CDR3 residues: CASSSPGGHRAFF. DNA of the CDR3: TGTGCCAGCAGTTCCCCAGGTGGCCACCGAGCTTTCTTT.

The chain employs TRBV20-1 and TRBJ2-5; 9 bases are a match to TRBD2. The germline CDR1 and CDR2 sequences are DFQATT and SNEGSKA (reference sequence). The CDR3 contains 17 residues. The V gene end was trimmed by 3 bases and the J gene end by 7 bases; junction bases not matched to a gene: 18. In DNA form, the CDR3 reads TGCAGTGCTAGTCTGGTACGCCTAGCGGGATCCCCGAGGACCCAGTACTTC. It encodes CSASLVRLAGSPRTQYF.

V is TRBV2 and J is TRBJ1-2, with 11 bases matching TRBD1. The CDR3 sequence is 14 residues long. Unmatched junction bases numbered 1, after V lost 6 bases and J lost 1 base. Germline lookup yields CDR1 SNHLY and CDR2 FYNNEI. The CDR3, as DNA: TGTGCCAGCAGAGGGACAGGGGGTAACTATGGCTACACCTTC. This gives the protein CASRGTGGNYGYTF.

The genes are TRBV6-5 and TRBJ2-1; the match to TRBD1 covers 9 bases. Germline lookup yields CDR1 MNHEY and CDR2 SVGAGI. The V and J ends lost 4 bases and 4 bases, in that order; junction bases with no gene match: 5. The CDR3 covers 15 residues. The CDR3 here is CASSSPGQGYNEQFF. The CDR3 DNA reads as TGTGCCAGCAGTTCCCCGGGACAGGGTTACAATGAGCAGTTCTTC.

The rearrangement joins TRBV4-2 to TRBJ2-3, with 8 positions matching TRBD2. This CDR3 contains 16 residues. Germline CDR1 LGHNA, CDR2 YNFKEQ. With 4 bases clipped from V and 0 bases from J, the junction kept 6 bases outside the gene matches. Here the CDR3 reads CASSPEGGRSTDTQYF. The CDR3, as DNA: TGTGCCAGCAGCCCCGAGGGCGGGAGGAGCACAGATACGCAGTATTTT.

The V call is TRBV14, the J call TRBJ2-3; no firm D call. Per germline, CDR1 SGHDN and CDR2 FVKESK. This CDR3 is built from 14 residues. Trimming shortened V by 4 bases and J by 5 bases, and 13 bases separated the two germline ends. The CDR3 loop reads CASSPFSRGDTQYF. The CDR3 DNA reads TGTGCCAGCAGCCCTTTCTCCCGCGGAGATACGCAGTATTTT.

This clone was detected only a few times. The chain uses TRBV5-4 and TRBJ1-2, with D uncertain. Trimming took off 2 bases at V and 8 bases at J, with 7 bases between the two ends. CDR1 is SGHNT, CDR2 YYREEE, per germline (reference sequence). The CDR3 runs 11 residues. The CDR3 region is CASSFQRGYTF. CDR3 in DNA: TGTGCCAGCAGCTTCCAGCGGGGCTACACCTTC.

The CDR3 bases are TGTGCCAGCAGCTCCTTCCCCGCGGGGGATCAAGAGACCCAGTACTTC. This sequence encodes CASSSFPAGDQETQYF. This chain joins TRBV7-2 and TRBJ2-5; 7 positions agree with TRBD2. Trimming took 4 bases from V and 2 from J; bases not matched to a gene: 10. This CDR3 has 16 amino acids. Per the germline V gene, CDR1 is SGHTA and CDR2 is FQGNSA.

The J gene is TRBJ1-1, the V gene TRBV24-1; D unresolved. The CDR3 consists of 13 residues. Per germline, CDR1 KGHDR and CDR2 SFDVKD. Trimming took off 4 bases at V and 3 bases at J, with 8 bases between the two ends. The CDR3 region is CATSEHTHTEAFF. The CDR3 bases are TGTGCCACCAGTGAACACACACACACTGAAGCTTTCTTT.

The chain links TRBV4-1 to TRBJ2-7; D is unclear. This CDR3 is 14 amino acids long. Germline V gene lookup returns CDR1 MGHRA and CDR2 YSYEKL. V lost 2 bases and J 5 bases, leaving 13 bases between the germline ends. CDR3 nucleotide sequence: TGCGCCAGCAGCCAAAATTGGCCCGCGGACGAGCAGTACTTC. Residues: CASSQNWPADEQYF.

The chain combines TRBV6-5 with TRBJ1-5; 7 bases are a match to TRBD1. J gave up 7 bases and V 5 bases, and 8 bases lay outside the gene matches. The germline gives CDR1 MNHEY, CDR2 SVGAGI. The CDR3 sequence is 14 residues long. In DNA, the CDR3 is TGTGCCAGCAGTCTGAACAGGGGCGGGCAGCCCCAGCATTTT. It codes for CASSLNRGGQPQHF.

The genes are TRBV7-5 and TRBJ1-6; TRBD1 reflects the table's D call only, with no check against the DNA. TRBV7-5 is a recognized pseudogene. The CDR3 totals 15 residues. Written as DNA, the CDR3 is TGTGCCAGAATTCCTACAGGGGTAGGGAACTCACCCCTCCACTTT. As protein: CARIPTGVGNSPLHF.